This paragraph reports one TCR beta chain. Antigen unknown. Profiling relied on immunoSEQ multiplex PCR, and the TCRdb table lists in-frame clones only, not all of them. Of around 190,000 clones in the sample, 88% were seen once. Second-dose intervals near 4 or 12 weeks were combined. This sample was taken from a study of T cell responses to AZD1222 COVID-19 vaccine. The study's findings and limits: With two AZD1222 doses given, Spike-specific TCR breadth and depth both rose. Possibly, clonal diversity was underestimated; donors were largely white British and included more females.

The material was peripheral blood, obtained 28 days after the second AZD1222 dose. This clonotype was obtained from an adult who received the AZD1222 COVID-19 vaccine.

The DNA for the CDR3 is TGTGCCAGTAGTATATTATCGAGGAGCACAGATACGCAGTATTTT. It is translated as CASSILSRSTDTQYF. The chain combines TRBV19 with TRBJ2-3; no firm D call. V lost 2 bases and J 0 bases, leaving 9 bases between the germline ends. The CDR3 runs to 15 residues. From germline, CDR1 is LNHDA and CDR2 SQIVND (reference sequence).